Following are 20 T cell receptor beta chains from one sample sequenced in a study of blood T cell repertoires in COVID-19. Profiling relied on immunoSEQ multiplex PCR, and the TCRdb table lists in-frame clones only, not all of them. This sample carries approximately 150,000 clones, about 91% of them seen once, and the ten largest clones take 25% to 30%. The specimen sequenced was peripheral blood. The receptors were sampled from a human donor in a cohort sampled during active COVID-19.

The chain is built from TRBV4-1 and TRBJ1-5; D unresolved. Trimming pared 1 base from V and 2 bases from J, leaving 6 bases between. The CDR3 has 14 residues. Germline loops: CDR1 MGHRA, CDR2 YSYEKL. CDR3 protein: CASSQGTGNQPQHF. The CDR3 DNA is TGCGCCAGCAGCCAAGGAACAGGCAATCAGCCCCAGCATTTT.

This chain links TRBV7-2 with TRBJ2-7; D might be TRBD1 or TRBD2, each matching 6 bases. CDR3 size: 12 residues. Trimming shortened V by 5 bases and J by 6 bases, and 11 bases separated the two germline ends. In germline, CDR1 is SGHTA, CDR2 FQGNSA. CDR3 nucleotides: TGTGCCAGCAGCGTAGGGGGAGGCGAGCAGTACTTC. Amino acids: CASSVGGGEQYF.

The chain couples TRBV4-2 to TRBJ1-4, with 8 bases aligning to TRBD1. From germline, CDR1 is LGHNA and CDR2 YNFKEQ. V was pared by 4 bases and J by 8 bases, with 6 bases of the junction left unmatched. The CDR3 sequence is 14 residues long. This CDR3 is CASSPRTGREKLFF. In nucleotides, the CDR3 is TGTGCCAGCAGCCCCCGGACAGGGAGGGAAAAACTGTTTTTT.

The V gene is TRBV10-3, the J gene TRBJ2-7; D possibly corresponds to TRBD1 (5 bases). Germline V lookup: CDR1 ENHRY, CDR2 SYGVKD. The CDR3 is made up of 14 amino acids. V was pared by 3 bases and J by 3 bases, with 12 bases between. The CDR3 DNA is TGTGCCATCAGTGATTCCTCAGGGCGCTACGAGCAGTACTTC. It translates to CAISDSSGRYEQYF.

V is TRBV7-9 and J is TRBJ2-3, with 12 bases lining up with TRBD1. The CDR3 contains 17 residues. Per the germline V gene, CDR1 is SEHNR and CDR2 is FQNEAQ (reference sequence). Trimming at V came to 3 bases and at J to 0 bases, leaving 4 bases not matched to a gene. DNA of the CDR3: TGTGCCAGCAGCTTCGGGACAGGGGGCCCTAGCACAGATACGCAGTATTTT. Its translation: CASSFGTGGPSTDTQYF. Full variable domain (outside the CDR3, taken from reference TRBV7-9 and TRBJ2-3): DTGVSQNPRHKITKRGQNVTFRCDPISEHNRLYWYRQTLGQGPEFLTYFQNEAQLEKSRLLSDRFSAERPKGSFSTLEIQRTEQGDSAMYLCASSFGTGGPSTDTQYFGPGTRLTVL.

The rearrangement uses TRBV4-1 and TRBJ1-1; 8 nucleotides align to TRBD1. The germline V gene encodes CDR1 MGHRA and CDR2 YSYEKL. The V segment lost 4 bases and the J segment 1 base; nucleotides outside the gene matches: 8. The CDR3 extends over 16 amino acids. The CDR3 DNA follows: TGCGCCAGCAGCCCGTACGTGGACAGGGCGAACACTGAAGCTTTCTTT. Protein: CASSPYVDRANTEAFF.

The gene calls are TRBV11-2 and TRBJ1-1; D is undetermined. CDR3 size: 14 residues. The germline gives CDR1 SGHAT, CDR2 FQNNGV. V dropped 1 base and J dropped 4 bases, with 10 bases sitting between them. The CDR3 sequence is CASSLAPGSTEAFF. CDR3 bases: TGTGCCAGCAGCTTAGCTCCAGGAAGCACTGAAGCTTTCTTT.

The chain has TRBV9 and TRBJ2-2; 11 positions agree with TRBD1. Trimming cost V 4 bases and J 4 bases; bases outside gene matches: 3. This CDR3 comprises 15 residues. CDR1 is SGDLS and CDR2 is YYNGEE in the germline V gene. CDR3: CASSWDRGSTGELFF. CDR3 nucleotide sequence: TGTGCCAGCAGCTGGGACAGGGGGAGCACCGGGGAGCTGTTTTTT.

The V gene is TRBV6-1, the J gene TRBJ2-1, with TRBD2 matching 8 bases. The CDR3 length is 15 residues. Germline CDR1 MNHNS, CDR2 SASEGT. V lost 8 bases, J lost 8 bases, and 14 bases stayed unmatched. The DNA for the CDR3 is TGTGCCAGCGGACTTGAACGGGGGGGCGAGGATGAGCAGTTCTTC. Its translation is CASGLERGGEDEQFF.

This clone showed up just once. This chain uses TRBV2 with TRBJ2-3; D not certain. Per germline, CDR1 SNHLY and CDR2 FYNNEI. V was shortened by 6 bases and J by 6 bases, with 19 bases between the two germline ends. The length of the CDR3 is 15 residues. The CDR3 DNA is TGTGCCAGCAGCGGAGACCGACGGAGTCGGGATACGCAGTATTTT. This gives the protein CASSGDRRSRDTQYF.

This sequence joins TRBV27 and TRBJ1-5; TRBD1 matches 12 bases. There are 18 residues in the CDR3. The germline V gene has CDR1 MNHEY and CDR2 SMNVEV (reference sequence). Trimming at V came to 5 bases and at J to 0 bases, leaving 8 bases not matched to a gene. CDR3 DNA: TGTGCCAGCAGTAGAACCGGGACAGGGGGCGATAGCAATCAGCCCCAGCATTTT. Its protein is CASSRTGTGGDSNQPQHF.

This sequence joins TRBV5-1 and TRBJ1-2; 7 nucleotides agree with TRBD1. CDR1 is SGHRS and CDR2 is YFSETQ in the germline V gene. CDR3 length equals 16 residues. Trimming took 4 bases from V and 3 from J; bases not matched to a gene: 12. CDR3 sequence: CASSAELRGHYYGYTF. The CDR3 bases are TGCGCCAGCAGCGCGGAACTAAGGGGGCACTACTATGGCTACACCTTC.

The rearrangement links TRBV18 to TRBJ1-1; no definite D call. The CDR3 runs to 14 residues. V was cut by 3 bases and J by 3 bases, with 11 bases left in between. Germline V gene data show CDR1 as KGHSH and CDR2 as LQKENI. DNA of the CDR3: TGTGCCAGCTCACCGCTCGGGTTCTACACTGAAGCTTTCTTT. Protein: CASSPLGFYTEAFF.

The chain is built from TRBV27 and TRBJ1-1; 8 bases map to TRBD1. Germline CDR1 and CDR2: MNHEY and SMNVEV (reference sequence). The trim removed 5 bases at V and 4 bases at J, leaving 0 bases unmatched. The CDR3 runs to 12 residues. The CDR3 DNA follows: TGTGCCAGCAGTACAGGGGGCACTGAAGCTTTCTTT. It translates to CASSTGGTEAFF.

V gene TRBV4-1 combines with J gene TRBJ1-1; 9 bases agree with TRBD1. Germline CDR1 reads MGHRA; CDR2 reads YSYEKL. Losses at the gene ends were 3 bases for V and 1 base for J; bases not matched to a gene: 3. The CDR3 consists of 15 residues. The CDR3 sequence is CASSQGTGTNTEAFF. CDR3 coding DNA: TGCGCCAGCAGCCAGGGGACAGGGACGAACACTGAAGCTTTCTTT.

The CDR3 protein is CASSQALMRTTGEGYNSPLHF. The CDR3 nucleotides are TGCGCCAGCAGCCAAGCTTTGATGCGGACGACAGGCGAGGGGTATAATTCACCCCTCCACTTT. The chain carries TRBV4-1 and TRBJ1-6; perhaps TRBD1 as D (6 bases). Germline-derived CDR1 and CDR2 are MGHRA and YSYEKL. This CDR3 contains 21 residues. V lost 1 base to trimming and J lost 4 bases, with 26 bases between them.

The CDR3 loop is CASSQDRLTGANVLTF. CDR3 coding DNA: TGCGCCAGCAGCCAAGACAGGTTGACTGGGGCCAACGTCCTGACTTTC. The V call is TRBV4-1, the J call TRBJ2-6; no firm D call. Germline V gives CDR1 MGHRA, CDR2 YSYEKL. The length of the CDR3 is 16 residues. V lost 0 bases to trimming and J lost 2 bases, with 8 bases between them.

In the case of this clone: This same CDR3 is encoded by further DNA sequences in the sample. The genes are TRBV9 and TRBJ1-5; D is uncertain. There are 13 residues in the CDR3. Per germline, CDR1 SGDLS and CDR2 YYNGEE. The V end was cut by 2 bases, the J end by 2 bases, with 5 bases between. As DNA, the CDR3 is TGTGCCAGCAGCGTGGCGGGCAATCAGCCCCAGCATTTT. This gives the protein CASSVAGNQPQHF.

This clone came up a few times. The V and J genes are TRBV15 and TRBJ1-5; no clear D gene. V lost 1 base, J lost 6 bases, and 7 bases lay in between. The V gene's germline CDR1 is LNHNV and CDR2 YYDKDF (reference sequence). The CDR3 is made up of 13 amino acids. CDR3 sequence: CATSRGETQPQHF. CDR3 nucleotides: TGTGCCACCAGCAGAGGGGAGACTCAGCCCCAGCATTTT.

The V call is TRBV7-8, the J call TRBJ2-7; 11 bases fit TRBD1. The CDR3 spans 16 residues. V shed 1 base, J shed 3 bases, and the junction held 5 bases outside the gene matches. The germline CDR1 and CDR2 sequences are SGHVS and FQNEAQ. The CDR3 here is CASSLVAGQGVYEQYF. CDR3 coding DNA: TGTGCCAGCAGCTTAGTCGCGGGACAGGGGGTCTACGAGCAGTACTTC.